This TCR beta chain comes out of a study of healthy donors' naive CD4 and CD8 T cells. Study-level information: TCR alpha primers covered all functional IMGT alpha gene variants. General study points: Positive CDR3 charge linked to CD4+ cells, negative to CD8+ cells.

A word on this clonotype: Antigen: not known.

A linear amplification protocol produced the TCR libraries from 500 ng of total RNA. In the study's own analysis: Roughly five healthy donors contributed fewer than 95,000 sequenced TCR alpha transcripts. Via MiXCR, TCRdb re-called the reads, giving one row per CDR3 protein. The V and J calls shown here were made by TCRdb, not taken from the authors' results. In the table there are around 200,000 distinct CDR3 sequences, 65% to 75% of which are singletons. Naive CD4+ cells were sorted as CD4+CD8-CD45RO-CD45RA+; naive CD8+ as CD8+CD4-CD45RA+CD27bright. CDR1 is SGHDT, CDR2 YYEEEE, per germline. The CDR3 is 13 amino acids. Trimming left V 0 bases short and J 6 bases short, with 10 bases between.

This TCR was recovered from a pool of human donors in good health; the sample pools cells from several healthy donors. Sequenced material: naive CD4+ and CD8+ T cells sorted from blood, pooled from several donors. This chain links TRBV5-6 with TRBJ2-7; D is uncertain. CDR3 loop: CASSLDVPGEQYF. CDR3 DNA sequence: TGTGCCAGCAGCTTGGACGTTCCTGGCGAGCAGTACTTC. The full variable domain, its missing parts supplied by reference TRBV5-6 and TRBJ2-7, is DAGVTQSPTHLIKTRGQQVTLRCSPKSGHDTVSWYQQALGQGPQFIFQYYEEEERQRGNFPDRFSGHQFPNYSSELNVNALLLGDSALYLCASSLDVPGEQYFGPGTRLTVT.